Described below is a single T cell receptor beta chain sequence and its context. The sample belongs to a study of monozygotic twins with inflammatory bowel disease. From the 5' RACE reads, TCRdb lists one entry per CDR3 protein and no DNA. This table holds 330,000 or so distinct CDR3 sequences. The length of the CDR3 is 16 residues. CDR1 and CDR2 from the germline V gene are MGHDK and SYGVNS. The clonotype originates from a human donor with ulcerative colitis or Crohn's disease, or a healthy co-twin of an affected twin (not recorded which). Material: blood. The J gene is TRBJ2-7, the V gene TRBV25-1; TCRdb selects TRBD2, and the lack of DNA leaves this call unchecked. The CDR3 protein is CASSDQRTSARNEQYF.